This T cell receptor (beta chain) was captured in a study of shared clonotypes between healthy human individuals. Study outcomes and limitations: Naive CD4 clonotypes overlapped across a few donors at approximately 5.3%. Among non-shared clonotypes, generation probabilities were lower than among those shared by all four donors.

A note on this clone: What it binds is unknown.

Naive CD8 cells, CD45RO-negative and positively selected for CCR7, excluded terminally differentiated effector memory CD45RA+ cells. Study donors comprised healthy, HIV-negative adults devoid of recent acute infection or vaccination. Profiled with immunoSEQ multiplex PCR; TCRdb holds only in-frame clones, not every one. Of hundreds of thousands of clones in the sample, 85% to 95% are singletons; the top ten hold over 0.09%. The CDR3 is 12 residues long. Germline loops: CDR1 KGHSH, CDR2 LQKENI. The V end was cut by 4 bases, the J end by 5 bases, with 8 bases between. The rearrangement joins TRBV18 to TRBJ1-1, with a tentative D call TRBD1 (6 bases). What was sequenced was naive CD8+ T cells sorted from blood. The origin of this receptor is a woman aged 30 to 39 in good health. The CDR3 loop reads CASSQGDTEAFF. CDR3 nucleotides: TGTGCCAGCTCACAGGGGGATACTGAAGCTTTCTTT.